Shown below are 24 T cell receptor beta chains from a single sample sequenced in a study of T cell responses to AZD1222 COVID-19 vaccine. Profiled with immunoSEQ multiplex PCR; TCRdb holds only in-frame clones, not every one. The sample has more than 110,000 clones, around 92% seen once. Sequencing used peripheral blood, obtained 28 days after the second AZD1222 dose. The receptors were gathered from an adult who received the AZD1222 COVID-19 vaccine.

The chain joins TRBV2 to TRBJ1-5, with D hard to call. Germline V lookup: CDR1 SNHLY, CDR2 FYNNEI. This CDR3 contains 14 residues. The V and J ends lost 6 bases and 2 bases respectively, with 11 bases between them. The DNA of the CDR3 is TGTGCCAGCAGGGGCCCCGGGCGCAATCAGCCCCAGCATTTT. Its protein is CASRGPGRNQPQHF.

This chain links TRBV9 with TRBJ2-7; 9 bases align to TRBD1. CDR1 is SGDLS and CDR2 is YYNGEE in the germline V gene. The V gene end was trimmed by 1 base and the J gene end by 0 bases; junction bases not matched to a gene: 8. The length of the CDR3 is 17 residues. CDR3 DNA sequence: TGTGCCAGCAGCGTAAATCCGGACAGGGGAGGCTCCTACGAGCAGTACTTC. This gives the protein CASSVNPDRGGSYEQYF. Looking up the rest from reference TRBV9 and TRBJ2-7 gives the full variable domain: DSGVTQTPKHLITATGQRVTLRCSPRSGDLSVYWYQQSLDQGLQFLIQYYNGEERAKGNILERFSAQQFPDLHSELNLSSLELGDSALYFCASSVNPDRGGSYEQYFGPGTRLTVT.

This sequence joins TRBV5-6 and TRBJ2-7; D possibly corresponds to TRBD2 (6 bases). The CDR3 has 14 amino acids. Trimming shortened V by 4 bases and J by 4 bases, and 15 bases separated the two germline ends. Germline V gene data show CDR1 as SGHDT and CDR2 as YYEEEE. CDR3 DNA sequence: TGTGCCAGCAGCCCCAAGGGCGGGATGTACGAGCAGTACTTC. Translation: CASSPKGGMYEQYF.

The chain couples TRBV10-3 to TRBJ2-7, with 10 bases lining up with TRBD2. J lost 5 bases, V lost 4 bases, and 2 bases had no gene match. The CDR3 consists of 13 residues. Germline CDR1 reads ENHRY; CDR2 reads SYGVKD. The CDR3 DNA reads TGTGCCATCAGTGGGCTAGCGGGAGACGAGCAGTACTTC. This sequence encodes CAISGLAGDEQYF.

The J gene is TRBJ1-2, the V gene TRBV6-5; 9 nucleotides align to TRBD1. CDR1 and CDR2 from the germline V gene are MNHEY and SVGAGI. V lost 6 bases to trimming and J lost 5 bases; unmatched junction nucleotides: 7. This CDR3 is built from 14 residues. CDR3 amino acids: CASSRDRERYGYTF. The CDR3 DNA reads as TGTGCCAGCAGCCGGGACAGGGAACGGTATGGCTACACCTTC.

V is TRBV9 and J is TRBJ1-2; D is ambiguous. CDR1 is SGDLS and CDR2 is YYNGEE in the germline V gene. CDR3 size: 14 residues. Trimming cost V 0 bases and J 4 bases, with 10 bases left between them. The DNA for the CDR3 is TGTGCCAGCAGCGTAGCAGAGGGTGGCTATGGCTACACCTTC. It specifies CASSVAEGGYGYTF.

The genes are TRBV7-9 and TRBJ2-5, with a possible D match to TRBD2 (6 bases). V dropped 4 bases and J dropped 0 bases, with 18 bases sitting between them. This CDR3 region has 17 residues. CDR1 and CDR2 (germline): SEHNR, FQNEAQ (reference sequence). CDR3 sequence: CASSYGSFTPDQETQYF. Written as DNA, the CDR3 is TGTGCCAGCAGCTACGGGAGTTTCACACCCGACCAAGAGACCCAGTACTTC. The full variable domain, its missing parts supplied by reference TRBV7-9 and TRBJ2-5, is DTGVSQNPRHKITKRGQNVTFRCDPISEHNRLYWYRQTLGQGPEFLTYFQNEAQLEKSRLLSDRFSAERPKGSFSTLEIQRTEQGDSAMYLCASSYGSFTPDQETQYFGPGTRLLVL.

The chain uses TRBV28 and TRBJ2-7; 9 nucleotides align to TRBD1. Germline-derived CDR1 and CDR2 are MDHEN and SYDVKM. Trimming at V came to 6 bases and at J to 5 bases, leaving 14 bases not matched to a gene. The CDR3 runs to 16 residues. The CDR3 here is CASSPPPGTGHHEQYF. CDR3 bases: TGTGCCAGCAGCCCTCCCCCCGGGACAGGGCACCACGAGCAGTACTTC.

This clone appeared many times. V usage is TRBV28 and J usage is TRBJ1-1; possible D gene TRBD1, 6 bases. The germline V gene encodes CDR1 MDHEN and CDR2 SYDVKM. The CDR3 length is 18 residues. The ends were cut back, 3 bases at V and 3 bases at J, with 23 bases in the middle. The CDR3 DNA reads TGTGCCAGCAGTTTCCCCTCTTGGCAGGGGCGTTTGGACACTGAAGCTTTCTTT. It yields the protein CASSFPSWQGRLDTEAFF.

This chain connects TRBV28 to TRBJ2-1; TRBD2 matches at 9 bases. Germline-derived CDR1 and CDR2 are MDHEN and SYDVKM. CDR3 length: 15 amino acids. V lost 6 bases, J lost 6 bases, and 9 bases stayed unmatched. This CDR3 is CASRGGASGANEQFF. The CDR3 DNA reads TGTGCCAGCAGGGGCGGCGCTAGCGGGGCCAATGAGCAGTTCTTC.

The CDR3 region is CSASVSLNYGYTF. For the CDR3, the DNA is TGCAGCGCCTCTGTGAGCCTTAACTATGGCTACACCTTC. This chain links TRBV29-1 with TRBJ1-2; D is uncertain. Looked up from germline, CDR1 is SQVTM and CDR2 is ANQGSEA. The CDR3 sequence is 13 residues long. With 7 bases removed from V and 1 base from J, the gap between germline ends came to 13 bases.

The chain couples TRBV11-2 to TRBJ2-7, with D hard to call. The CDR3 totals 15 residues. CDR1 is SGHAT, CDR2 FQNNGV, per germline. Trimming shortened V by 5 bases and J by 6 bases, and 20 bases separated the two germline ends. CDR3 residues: CASSPSWVTVGEQYF. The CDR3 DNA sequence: TGTGCCAGCAGCCCAAGCTGGGTCACCGTTGGCGAGCAGTACTTC.

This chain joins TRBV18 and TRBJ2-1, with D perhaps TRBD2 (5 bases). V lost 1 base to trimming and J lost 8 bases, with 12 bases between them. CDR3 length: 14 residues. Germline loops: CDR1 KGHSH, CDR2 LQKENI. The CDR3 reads CASSPQASTHEQFF. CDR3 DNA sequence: TGTGCCAGCTCACCACAAGCTAGCACCCATGAGCAGTTCTTC. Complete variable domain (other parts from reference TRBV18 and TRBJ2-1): NAGVMQNPRHLVRRRGQEARLRCSPMKGHSHVYWYRQLPEEGLKFMVYLQKENIIDESGMPKERFSAEFPKEGPSILRIQQVVRGDSAAYFCASSPQASTHEQFFGPGTRLTVL.

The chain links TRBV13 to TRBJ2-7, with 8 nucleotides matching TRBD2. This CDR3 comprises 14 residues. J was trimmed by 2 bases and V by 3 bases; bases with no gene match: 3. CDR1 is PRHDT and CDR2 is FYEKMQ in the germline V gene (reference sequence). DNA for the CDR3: TGTGCCAGCAGCTTGGGACTAGTTACCTACGAGCAGTACTTC. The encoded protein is CASSLGLVTYEQYF.

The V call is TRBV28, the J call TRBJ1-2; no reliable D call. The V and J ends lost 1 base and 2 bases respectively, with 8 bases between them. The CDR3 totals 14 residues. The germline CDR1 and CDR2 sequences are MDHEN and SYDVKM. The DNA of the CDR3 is TGTGCCAGCAGTTTATATGGGGAAAACTATGGCTACACCTTC. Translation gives CASSLYGENYGYTF.

The CDR3 region has the DNA TGTGCCAGCAGCGTCCTCCTAGCGGGCGGCAATGAGCAGTTCTTC. Translating gives CASSVLLAGGNEQFF. The gene calls are TRBV9 and TRBJ2-1, with 8 bases lining up with TRBD2. The CDR3 spans 15 residues. Germline V gene sequence: CDR1 SGDLS, CDR2 YYNGEE. V lost 2 bases and J lost 6; bases outside the gene matches: 7.

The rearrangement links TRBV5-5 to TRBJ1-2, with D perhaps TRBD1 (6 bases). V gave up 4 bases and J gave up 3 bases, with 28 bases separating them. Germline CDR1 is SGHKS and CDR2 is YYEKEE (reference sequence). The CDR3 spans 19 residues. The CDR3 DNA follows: TGTGCCAGCAGCCCTACGGGACAACGGTCGTGGGCCGGCTACTATGGCTACACCTTC. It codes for CASSPTGQRSWAGYYGYTF.

DNA of the CDR3: TGTGCCAGCAGTTACACAAGGACGAACACTGAAGCTTTCTTT. Translating gives CASSYTRTNTEAFF. The J gene is TRBJ1-1, the V gene TRBV6-5; D unresolved. The CDR3 has 14 amino acids. Trimming shortened V by 2 bases and J by 1 base, and 8 bases separated the two germline ends. Germline V gives CDR1 MNHEY, CDR2 SVGAGI.

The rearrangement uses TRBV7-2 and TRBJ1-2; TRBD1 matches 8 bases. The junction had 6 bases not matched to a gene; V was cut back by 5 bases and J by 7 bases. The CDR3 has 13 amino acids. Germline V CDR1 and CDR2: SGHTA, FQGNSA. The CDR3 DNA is TGTGCCAGCAGCCTGGACAGGGTTGGTGGCTACACCTTC. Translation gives CASSLDRVGGYTF. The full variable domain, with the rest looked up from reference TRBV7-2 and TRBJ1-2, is GAGVSQSPSNKVTEKGKDVELRCDPISGHTALYWYRQSLGQGLEFLIYFQGNSAPDKSGLPSDRFSAERTGGSVSTLTIQRTQQEDSAVYLCASSLDRVGGYTFGSGTRLTVV.

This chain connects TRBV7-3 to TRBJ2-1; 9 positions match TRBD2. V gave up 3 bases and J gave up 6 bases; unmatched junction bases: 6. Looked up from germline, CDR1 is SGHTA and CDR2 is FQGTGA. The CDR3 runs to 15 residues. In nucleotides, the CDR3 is TGTGCCAGCAGCTTTATAGCGGGAGTTCGCAATGAGCAGTTCTTC. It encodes CASSFIAGVRNEQFF.

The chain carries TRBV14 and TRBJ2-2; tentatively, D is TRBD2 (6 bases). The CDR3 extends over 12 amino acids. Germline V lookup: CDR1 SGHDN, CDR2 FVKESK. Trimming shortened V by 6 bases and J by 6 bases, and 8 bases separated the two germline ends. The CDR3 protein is CASRGGAGELFF. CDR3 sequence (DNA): TGTGCCAGCAGAGGAGGGGCCGGGGAGCTGTTTTTT. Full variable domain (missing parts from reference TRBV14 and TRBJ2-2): EAGVTQFPSHSVIEKGQTVTLRCDPISGHDNLYWYRRVMGKEIKFLLHFVKESKQDESGMPNNRFLAERTGGTYSTLKVQPAELEDSGVYFCASRGGAGELFFGEGSRLTVL.

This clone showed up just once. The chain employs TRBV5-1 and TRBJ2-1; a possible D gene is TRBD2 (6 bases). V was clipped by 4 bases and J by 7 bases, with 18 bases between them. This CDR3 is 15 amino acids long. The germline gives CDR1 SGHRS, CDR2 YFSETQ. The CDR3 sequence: CASSPLPSAGNEQFF. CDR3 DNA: TGCGCCAGCAGCCCCTTACCAAGCGCGGGGAATGAGCAGTTCTTC.

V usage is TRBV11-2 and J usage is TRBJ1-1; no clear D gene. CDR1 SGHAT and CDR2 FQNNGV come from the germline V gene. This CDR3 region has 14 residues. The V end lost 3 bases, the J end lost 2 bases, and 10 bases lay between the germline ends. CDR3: CASSFNGRNTEAFF. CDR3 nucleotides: TGTGCCAGCAGCTTTAACGGCCGAAACACTGAAGCTTTCTTT. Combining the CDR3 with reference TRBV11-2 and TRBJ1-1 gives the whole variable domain EAGVAQSPRYKIIEKRQSVAFWCNPISGHATLYWYQQILGQGPKLLIQFQNNGVVDDSQLPKDRFSAERLKGVDSTLKIQPAKLEDSAVYLCASSFNGRNTEAFFGQGTRLTVV.

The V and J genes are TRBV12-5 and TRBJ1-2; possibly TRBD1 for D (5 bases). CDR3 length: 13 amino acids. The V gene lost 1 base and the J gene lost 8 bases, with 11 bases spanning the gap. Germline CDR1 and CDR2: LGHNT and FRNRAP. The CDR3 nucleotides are TGTGCTAGTGGTTTGGCGGGGGGAAGGGGCTACACCTTC. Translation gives CASGLAGGRGYTF.